Listed here are 10 T cell receptor beta chains from one sample, sequenced in a study of cytomegalovirus exposure and HLA in healthy donors. Sequenced by immunoSEQ multiplex PCR; TCRdb stores in-frame clones only, minus some. This table holds fewer than 150,000 clones, roughly 86% found once. The sequencing input was PBMCs. These receptors originate from a young man in good health and CMV-seronegative.

DNA for the CDR3: TGCGCCAGCAGCTTGCGATCAGGGGGTAATGGCTACACCTTC. It is translated as CASSLRSGGNGYTF. The genes are TRBV5-1 and TRBJ1-2; 7 bases line up with TRBD1. The germline V gene has CDR1 SGHRS and CDR2 YFSETQ. The CDR3 contains 14 residues. The trim removed 1 base at V and 6 bases at J, leaving 6 bases unmatched.

The chain employs TRBV12-5 and TRBJ1-3, with 7 bases that match TRBD1. The CDR3 loop spans 15 amino acids. J gave up 2 bases and V 0 bases, and 1 base lay outside the gene matches. Germline V CDR1 and CDR2: LGHNT, FRNRAP. DNA of the CDR3: TGTGCTAGTGGTTTGGTACAGGGGACTGGAAACACCATATATTTT. This sequence encodes CASGLVQGTGNTIYF.

The V call is TRBV27, the J call TRBJ2-3; TRBD1 aligns across 8 bases. Per the germline V gene, CDR1 is MNHEY and CDR2 is SMNVEV (reference sequence). V shed 3 bases, J shed 1 base, and the junction held 3 bases outside the gene matches. The CDR3 length is 15 residues. This CDR3 reads CASSFQGQGTDTQYF. CDR3 nucleotides: TGTGCCAGCAGTTTCCAGGGACAGGGCACAGATACGCAGTATTTT.

This clone was seen just once. The chain combines TRBV13 with TRBJ2-5; D not certain. Deletions cut 3 bases from V and 0 bases from J, with 5 bases between. Germline-derived CDR1 and CDR2 are PRHDT and FYEKMQ (reference sequence). The length of the CDR3 is 13 residues. In DNA form, the CDR3 reads TGTGCCAGCAGCTTGGCTGACCAAGAGACCCAGTACTTC. It yields the protein CASSLADQETQYF.

The CDR3 loop is CASSPEGASRSEQFF. In DNA form, the CDR3 reads TGTGCCAGCTCACCAGAGGGGGCGAGTCGCAGTGAGCAGTTCTTC. The chain combines TRBV18 with TRBJ2-1, with 7 bases aligning to TRBD1. CDR3 length equals 15 residues. Trimming removed 2 bases from V and 9 bases from J; junction bases left unmatched: 10. Germline CDR1 KGHSH, CDR2 LQKENI. Full variable domain (rest looked up from reference TRBV18 and TRBJ2-1): NAGVMQNPRHLVRRRGQEARLRCSPMKGHSHVYWYRQLPEEGLKFMVYLQKENIIDESGMPKERFSAEFPKEGPSILRIQQVVRGDSAAYFCASSPEGASRSEQFFGPGTRLTVL.

This sequence joins TRBV6-5 and TRBJ1-1; weak D call: TRBD1 (6 bases). Germline CDR1 reads MNHEY; CDR2 reads SVGAGI. The CDR3 length is 15 residues. Trimming left V 4 bases short and J 1 base short, with 13 bases between. The CDR3 spells CASSSRTAKNTEAFF. Written as DNA, the CDR3 is TGTGCCAGCAGTTCTCGGACAGCTAAGAACACTGAAGCTTTCTTT.

The V gene is TRBV9, the J gene TRBJ2-2; 7 positions match TRBD2. The CDR3 runs to 19 residues. The germline gives CDR1 SGDLS, CDR2 YYNGEE. Germline trimming cut 2 bases from V and 3 bases from J; bases unmatched to any gene: 16. As DNA, the CDR3 is TGTGCCAGCAGCGTGGCGGGAGCTTTTAGGAAAGGGGACACCGGGGAGCTGTTTTTT. It codes for CASSVAGAFRKGDTGELFF.

V gene TRBV7-2 combines with J gene TRBJ2-7; D remains unclear. V shed 2 bases and J shed 2 bases, with 16 bases lying between them. Germline lookup yields CDR1 SGHTA and CDR2 FQGNSA. The CDR3 loop spans 16 amino acids. CDR3 protein: CASSLRVFGGTYEQYF. The CDR3 nucleotides read TGTGCCAGCAGCTTACGGGTCTTCGGCGGAACCTACGAGCAGTACTTC. The full variable domain, in which reference TRBV7-2 and TRBJ2-7 provide the parts outside the CDR3, is GAGVSQSPSNKVTEKGKDVELRCDPISGHTALYWYRQSLGQGLEFLIYFQGNSAPDKSGLPSDRFSAERTGGSVSTLTIQRTQQEDSAVYLCASSLRVFGGTYEQYFGPGTRLTVT.

V is TRBV19 and J is TRBJ1-2; TRBD1 matches 8 bases. The CDR3 is 12 residues long. The V segment lost 3 bases and the J segment 10 bases; nucleotides outside the gene matches: 4. Germline loops: CDR1 LNHDA, CDR2 SQIVND (reference sequence). CDR3 sequence: CASSIGTGHYTF. The CDR3 DNA reads TGTGCCAGTAGTATCGGGACAGGACACTACACCTTC. Filled out from reference TRBV19 and TRBJ1-2, the complete variable domain reads DGGITQSPKYLFRKEGQNVTLSCEQNLNHDAMYWYRQDPGQGLRLIYYSQIVNDFQKGDIAEGYSVSREKKESFPLTVTSAQKNPTAFYLCASSIGTGHYTFGSGTRLTVV.

This clone was counted a single time. This chain links TRBV13 with TRBJ2-1, with 12 bases lining up with TRBD2. Per the germline V gene, CDR1 is PRHDT and CDR2 is FYEKMQ (reference sequence). V lost 4 bases and J lost 6; bases outside the gene matches: 7. The CDR3 has 16 residues. The CDR3 nucleotides read TGTGCCAGCAGCTACCCTAGCGGGAGGGGTAGCAATGAGCAGTTCTTC. Encoded protein: CASSYPSGRGSNEQFF.